Shown below are 31 T cell receptor beta chains from a single sample sequenced in a study of post-analysis software for immune sequencing data. Findings and caveats of the study: Relative to controls, patients had five TRBV segments at higher frequency, with TRBV5-6, TRBV5-1 and TRBV20-1 among these.

Built from TCR beta cDNA, the libraries had unique molecular identifiers in them. TCRdb reprocessed the PCR reads with MiXCR, giving one entry per CDR3 protein. The sample carries about 380,000 distinct CDR3 sequences, approximately 33% recorded once. These receptors have no known antigen. Sequencing input: blood. Receptors originate from a girl aged 10 to 17 with multiple sclerosis.

The chain combines TRBV7-2 with TRBJ2-7; 13 bases agree with TRBD2. Trimming took 2 bases from V and 0 from J; bases not matched to a gene: 7. Germline CDR1 reads SGHTA; CDR2 reads FQGNSA. There are 18 residues in the CDR3. The CDR3 DNA reads TGTGCCAGCAGCTTACAGACTAGCGGGGGGTCTACCTCCTACGAGCAGTACTTC. The encoded protein is CASSLQTSGGSTSYEQYF.

This clonotype was observed a handful of times. The genes are TRBV29-1 and TRBJ1-1; unclear D gene. The length of the CDR3 is 12 residues. V lost 6 bases and J 4 bases, leaving 12 bases between the germline ends. Germline CDR1 reads SQVTM; CDR2 reads ANQGSEA. The CDR3 DNA is TGCAGCGTGTGGGTGTCCTTCACTGAAGCTTTCTTT. As protein: CSVWVSFTEAFF. The complete variable domain, with remaining parts taken from reference TRBV29-1 and TRBJ1-1, reads SAVISQKPSRDICQRGTSLTIQCQVDSQVTMMFWYRQQPGQSLTLIATANQGSEATYESGFVIDKFPISRPNLTFSTLTVSNMSPEDSSIYLCSVWVSFTEAFFGQGTRLTVV.

This clonotype was seen a few times. The chain employs TRBV12-3 or TRBV12-4 and TRBJ2-3; possibly TRBD1 for D (6 bases). Trimming left V 6 bases short and J 6 bases short, with 22 bases between. The CDR3 is made up of 16 amino acids. CDR3 sequence reads: CASRLLYRDGRDTQYF. The CDR3 nucleotides are TGTGCCAGCAGACTACTTTACAGGGATGGACGGGATACGCAGTATTTT.

J is TRBJ1-2 and V is TRBV14, with D tentatively TRBD1 (5 bases). Germline CDR1 is SGHDN and CDR2 is FVKESK. The CDR3 covers 17 residues. The germline V and J ends were trimmed by 4 bases and 4 bases, with 22 bases remaining between them. The CDR3 protein is CASSLSPTADRSYGYTF. CDR3 in DNA: TGTGCCAGCAGCCTCAGTCCGACAGCAGACCGTTCCTATGGCTACACCTTC. Looking up the rest from reference TRBV14 and TRBJ1-2 gives the full variable domain: EAGVTQFPSHSVIEKGQTVTLRCDPISGHDNLYWYRRVMGKEIKFLLHFVKESKQDESGMPNNRFLAERTGGTYSTLKVQPAELEDSGVYFCASSLSPTADRSYGYTFGSGTRLTVV.

In this sample, this clonotype turned up a few times. V and J are TRBV4-1 and TRBJ2-5; TRBD2 matches 8 bases. The CDR3 runs 15 residues. Germline V gene lookup returns CDR1 MGHRA and CDR2 YSYEKL. Losses at the gene ends were 0 bases for V and 11 bases for J; bases not matched to a gene: 11. CDR3 amino acids: CASSQEGRGASGQYF. Here the CDR3 DNA reads TGCGCCAGCAGCCAAGAGGGGCGGGGGGCCTCTGGGCAGTACTTC.

In its sample, this clonotype was seen many times. The rearrangement links TRBV5-6 to TRBJ2-1; D is ambiguous. Germline lookup yields CDR1 SGHDT and CDR2 YYEEEE. Trimming left V 2 bases short and J 7 bases short, with 4 bases between. The CDR3 is 11 residues long. In DNA form, the CDR3 reads TGTGCCAGCAGCTTTTTTAATGAGCAGTTCTTC. Translated, it gives CASSFFNEQFF.

CDR3 sequence (DNA): TGTGCCACCAGCAGAGAAAAAGGACTAGCGGTGGACAATGAGCAGTTCTTC. This sequence encodes CATSREKGLAVDNEQFF. V usage is TRBV15 and J usage is TRBJ2-1; 10 bases match TRBD2. CDR1 and CDR2 (germline): LNHNV, YYDKDF (reference sequence). The trim removed 0 bases at V and 5 bases at J, leaving 7 bases unmatched. The CDR3 loop spans 17 amino acids.

V and J are TRBV3-1 and TRBJ2-5, with D possibly being TRBD2 (5 bases). The end of the DNA is better explained by TRBJ2-7, so the J call may be wrong. Germline CDR1 LGHDT, CDR2 YNNKEL (reference sequence). This CDR3 is built from 13 residues. The CDR3 coding sequence is TGTGCCAGCAGCCAAGCGGGAACCATCGAGCAGTACTTC. It translates to CASSQAGTIEQYF.

This clonotype has more than one count but fewer than ten. The rearrangement joins TRBV7-2 to TRBJ2-3; D uncertain. The CDR3 is 13 residues long. The germline V and J ends were trimmed by 5 bases and 2 bases, with 8 bases remaining between them. Germline CDR1 is SGHTA and CDR2 is FQGNSA. The CDR3: CASSVTPTDTQYF. The CDR3 bases are TGTGCCAGCAGCGTGACCCCCACAGATACGCAGTATTTT. Drawing the rest from reference TRBV7-2 and TRBJ2-3, the complete variable domain is GAGVSQSPSNKVTEKGKDVELRCDPISGHTALYWYRQSLGQGLEFLIYFQGNSAPDKSGLPSDRFSAERTGGSVSTLTIQRTQQEDSAVYLCASSVTPTDTQYFGPGTRLTVL.

V gene TRBV6-2 or TRBV6-3 combines with J gene TRBJ2-6; TRBD1 matches 10 bases. The CDR3 runs to 17 residues. Germline V gives CDR1 MNHEY, CDR2 SVGEGT. V trimming: 6 bases; J trimming: 2 bases; junction bases outside the gene matches: 7. The CDR3 bases are TGTGCCAGCAGCTCGACAGGGGGCGCGGCTGGGGCCAACGTCCTGACTTTC. Translation gives CASSSTGGAAGANVLTF.

This clonotype came up a few times. The chain carries TRBV12-3 or TRBV12-4 and TRBJ1-2; a possible D gene is TRBD1 (5 bases). Trimming removed 8 bases from V and 3 bases from J, with 13 bases in between. This CDR3 is built from 13 residues. The CDR3 nucleotides read TGTGCCAGCTCCCCAGCAGGGCACTATGGCTACACCTTC. Its translation is CASSPAGHYGYTF.

This chain links TRBV12-3 or TRBV12-4 with TRBJ2-3, with a possible D match to TRBD2 (6 bases). This CDR3 has 17 residues. The V and J ends lost 5 bases and 3 bases respectively, with 21 bases between them. The CDR3 DNA reads TGTGCCAGCAGTCCAGACTTTGGCGGGGCCTCTACAGATACGCAGTATTTT. Its translation: CASSPDFGGASTDTQYF.

A few counts support this clonotype. This chain links TRBV14 with TRBJ2-6; D might be TRBD2 (6 bases). Between the trimmed V and J ends, which lost 3 bases and 4 bases, there was a span of 10 bases. Germline V gives CDR1 SGHDN, CDR2 FVKESK. The CDR3 covers 15 residues. The CDR3: CASSQEGLGANVLTF. The CDR3 DNA is TGTGCCAGCAGCCAGGAGGGGCTAGGGGCCAACGTCCTGACTTTC.

The chain has TRBV29-1 and TRBJ2-1; 7 nucleotides match TRBD2. The CDR3 is 13 amino acids. The junction had 2 bases not matched to a gene; V was cut back by 2 bases and J by 4 bases. Germline V CDR1 and CDR2: SQVTM, ANQGSEA. For the CDR3, the DNA is TGCAGCGTTGAACTAGCGGATTACAATGAGCAGTTCTTC. Protein sequence: CSVELADYNEQFF.

A remark on this clonotype: The junction departs from germline at one end; a sequencing error may be responsible. The V and J genes are TRBV9 and TRBJ2-7; 7 bases fit TRBD1. Germline lookup yields CDR1 SGDLS and CDR2 YYNGEE. There are 14 residues in the CDR3. CDR3 nucleotides: TGTGCCAGCAGCCGCCGGGACAGCTCCTGCGAGCAGTACTTC. This gives the protein CASSRRDSSCEQYF. The full variable domain, with the rest looked up from reference TRBV9 and TRBJ2-7, is DSGVTQTPKHLITATGQRVTLRCSPRSGDLSVYWYQQSLDQGLQFLIQYYNGEERAKGNILERFSAQQFPDLHSELNLSSLELGDSALYFCASSRRDSSCEQYFGPGTRLTVT.

This clonotype turned up a few times. The chain carries TRBV4-1 and TRBJ1-5; the D gene is possibly TRBD1 (5 bases). There are 18 residues in the CDR3. The germline V gene encodes CDR1 MGHRA and CDR2 YSYEKL. Trimming cost V 1 base and J 1 base, with 17 bases left between them. The CDR3 DNA follows: TGCGCCAGCAGCCAAGGGGGCACTAGCCCCGTAAGCAATCAGCCCCAGCATTTT. This encodes CASSQGGTSPVSNQPQHF.

This clonotype was detected once. The chain is built from TRBV7-2 and TRBJ1-1; no clear D. Trimming took off 5 bases at V and 1 base at J, with 14 bases between the two ends. Germline CDR1 is SGHTA and CDR2 is FQGNSA. This CDR3 is built from 15 residues. The CDR3 coding sequence is TGTGCCAGCAGCGCCTATCCGGGTTCGAACACTGAAGCTTTCTTT. This codes for CASSAYPGSNTEAFF. Full variable domain (missing parts from reference TRBV7-2 and TRBJ1-1): GAGVSQSPSNKVTEKGKDVELRCDPISGHTALYWYRQSLGQGLEFLIYFQGNSAPDKSGLPSDRFSAERTGGSVSTLTIQRTQQEDSAVYLCASSAYPGSNTEAFFGQGTRLTVV.

This chain uses TRBV7-8 with TRBJ2-7; D might be TRBD2 (7 bases). V was shortened by 3 bases and J by 4 bases, with 22 bases between the two germline ends. The germline CDR1 and CDR2 sequences are SGHVS and FQNEAQ. This CDR3 is built from 17 residues. CDR3 region: CASSLGPQGGSGYEQYF. The CDR3 DNA follows: TGTGCCAGCAGCTTGGGGCCACAGGGAGGGTCAGGATACGAGCAGTACTTC.

In this sample, this clonotype turned up a few times. The chain couples TRBV6-5 to TRBJ2-5; either TRBD1 or TRBD2 may fit D (5 bases each). V was shortened by 5 bases and J by 5 bases, with 21 bases between the two germline ends. This CDR3 is built from 16 residues. In germline, CDR1 is MNHEY, CDR2 SVGAGI. The CDR3 reads CASSNYYGAPWETQYF. The CDR3 bases are TGTGCCAGCAGTAACTACTACGGGGCCCCATGGGAGACCCAGTACTTC.

This clonotype has just a few counts. The chain links TRBV24-1 to TRBJ1-2; a weak D match, TRBD1 (5 bases). The CDR3 covers 16 residues. With 6 bases removed from V and 3 bases from J, the gap between germline ends came to 19 bases. Looked up from germline, CDR1 is KGHDR and CDR2 is SFDVKD. This CDR3 is CATSTRRGRGDYGYTF. The CDR3 DNA reads as TGTGCCACCAGTACCCGACGGGGGAGAGGTGACTATGGCTACACCTTC.

The chain couples TRBV4-1 to TRBJ2-5; a possible D gene is TRBD2 (5 bases). Germline CDR1 MGHRA, CDR2 YSYEKL. The CDR3 extends over 14 amino acids. With 2 bases removed from V and 2 bases from J, the gap between germline ends came to 9 bases. The CDR3 loop is CASSQLERQETQYF. CDR3 DNA: TGCGCCAGCAGCCAATTAGAGCGGCAAGAGACCCAGTACTTC.

This clonotype was observed a few times. The gene calls are TRBV3-1 and TRBJ2-1; no reliable D call. The CDR3 length is 14 residues. Trimming took off 3 bases at V and 10 bases at J, with 16 bases between the two ends. Germline V lookup: CDR1 LGHDT, CDR2 YNNKEL (reference sequence). CDR3 nucleotides: TGTGCCAGCAGCCACGGAGACCCCTACGGGGAGCAGTTCTTC. This codes for CASSHGDPYGEQFF.

In its sample, this clonotype was seen once. The chain joins TRBV6-5 to TRBJ1-1; weak D call: TRBD1 (6 bases). Germline V CDR1 and CDR2: MNHEY, SVGAGI. Trimming took off 5 bases at V and 1 base at J, with 17 bases between the two ends. This CDR3 is 16 amino acids long. CDR3 sequence (DNA): TGTGCCAGCAGTCACCAGGGACGGGGGGCGAACACTGAAGCTTTCTTT. Encoded protein: CASSHQGRGANTEAFF.

The rearrangement uses TRBV29-1 and TRBJ1-1, with D hard to call. Germline V lookup: CDR1 SQVTM, CDR2 ANQGSEA. The CDR3 runs 14 residues. The germline V and J ends were trimmed by 1 base and 3 bases, with 12 bases remaining between them. The CDR3 loop reads CSVEGRSADTEAFF. The CDR3 bases are TGCAGCGTTGAAGGCCGTTCAGCGGACACTGAAGCTTTCTTT.

This sequence joins TRBV9 and TRBJ2-2; 9 bases agree with TRBD2. This CDR3 spans 17 amino acids. Trimming took 1 base from V and 6 from J; bases not matched to a gene: 10. The germline V gene encodes CDR1 SGDLS and CDR2 YYNGEE. The CDR3 sequence: CASSVNVLAGPSGELFF. CDR3 DNA: TGTGCCAGCAGCGTAAATGTCCTAGCGGGGCCTTCCGGGGAGCTGTTTTTT.

This clonotype was observed a handful of times. The chain employs TRBV29-1 and TRBJ1-2; 9 nucleotides line up with TRBD1. Germline values: CDR1 SQVTM, CDR2 ANQGSEA. V was clipped by 6 bases and J by 1 base; unmatched bases: 6. The CDR3 extends over 14 amino acids. Here the CDR3 DNA reads TGCAGCGTAAAACAGGGGGCTGATAACTATGGCTACACCTTC. Translating it yields CSVKQGADNYGYTF.

The rearrangement links TRBV29-1 to TRBJ1-1; TRBD1 matches 9 bases. J lost 1 base, V lost 8 bases, and 5 bases had no gene match. The CDR3 sequence is 13 residues long. Germline CDR1 SQVTM, CDR2 ANQGSEA. The CDR3 DNA reads as TGCAGCTCACTGGACAGGGGGAACACTGAAGCTTTCTTT. It codes for CSSLDRGNTEAFF.

This chain joins TRBV12-3 or TRBV12-4 and TRBJ1-4; D unresolved. There are 15 residues in the CDR3. V was cut by 6 bases and J by 6 bases, with 17 bases left in between. CDR3 nucleotides: TGTGCCAGCAGCCACCGCGGGGTCGGGGATGAAAAACTGTTTTTT. It specifies CASSHRGVGDEKLFF.

The chain recombines TRBV10-3 with TRBJ2-3; the D gene is possibly TRBD1 (6 bases). Trimming cost V 2 bases and J 5 bases, with 8 bases left between them. CDR1 and CDR2 (germline): ENHRY, SYGVKD. The CDR3 contains 13 residues. The CDR3 loop reads CAISEIGGDTQYF. The DNA of the CDR3 is TGTGCCATCAGTGAGATAGGGGGAGATACGCAGTATTTT.

Remarks on this clonotype: A much bigger clone sits one base away, suggesting this may be a read error. The chain joins TRBV24-1 to TRBJ2-1; D is perhaps TRBD1 (6 bases). The V gene lost 9 bases and the J gene lost 8 bases, with 19 bases spanning the gap. Germline V lookup: CDR1 KGHDR, CDR2 SFDVKD. The CDR3 has 14 amino acids. CDR3 region: CATSRTDLLDEQFF. The CDR3, as DNA: TGTGCCACCTCGAGGACAGACCTTTTAGATGAGCAGTTCTTC.

The rearrangement uses TRBV4-3 and TRBJ1-2, with TRBD1 as a possible D gene (5 bases). Trimming took 0 bases from V and 0 from J, leaving 11 bases between them. CDR3 length equals 16 residues. Looked up from germline, CDR1 is LGHNA and CDR2 is YSLEER. Here the CDR3 reads CASSQETAHSNYGYTF. DNA of the CDR3: TGCGCCAGCAGCCAAGAGACAGCGCATTCTAACTATGGCTACACCTTC.